The clone carrying this T cell receptor beta chain was counted at least ten times. The antigen remains undetermined. The sample belongs to a study of Graves' ophthalmopathy and Graves' hyperthyroidism. Whole-study findings and limits: In blood, most expanded thyroid clonotypes above 0.001 frequency were also detected. As the model predicted ophthalmopathy progression, it achieved a sensitivity of about 71% and a specificity of about 72%.

As diagnostic evidence, clinical symptoms, serum thyroxine, TRAb, thyroid ultrasound and orbital computed tomography were relied upon. RNA transcripts were the template, and TCR beta CDR3 regions were amplified from them. RT-PCR was first run with HTBI primers, then multiplex PCR in a second round. TCRdb itself ran the multiplex PCR reads through MiXCR, one entry per CDR3 protein. The data show approximately 700,000 distinct CDR3 sequences, about two fifths seen once. The sample comprised peripheral blood. This receptor was identified in an adult man with Graves' ophthalmopathy.

The CDR3 sequence is CASSLRARRTGNQPQHF. Written as DNA, the CDR3 is TGTGCCAGCAGCCTTAGGGCGAGGAGGACGGGCAATCAGCCCCAGCATTTT. J is TRBJ1-5 and V is TRBV7-8; D is ambiguous. CDR3 size: 17 residues. V lost 5 bases and J 2 bases, leaving 19 bases between the germline ends. Germline CDR1 and CDR2: SGHVS and FQNEAQ.